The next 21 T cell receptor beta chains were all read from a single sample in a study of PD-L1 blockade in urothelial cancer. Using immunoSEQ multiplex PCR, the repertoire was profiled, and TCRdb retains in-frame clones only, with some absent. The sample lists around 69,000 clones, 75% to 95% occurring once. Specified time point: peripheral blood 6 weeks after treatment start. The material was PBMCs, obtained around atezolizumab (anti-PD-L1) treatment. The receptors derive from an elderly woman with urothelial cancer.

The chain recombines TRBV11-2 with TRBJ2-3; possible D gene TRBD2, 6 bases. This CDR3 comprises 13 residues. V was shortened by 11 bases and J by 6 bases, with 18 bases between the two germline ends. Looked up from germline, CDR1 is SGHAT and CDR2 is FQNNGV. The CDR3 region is CAAIREPADTQYF. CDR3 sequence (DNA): TGTGCCGCCATCCGGGAGCCCGCCGATACGCAGTATTTT.

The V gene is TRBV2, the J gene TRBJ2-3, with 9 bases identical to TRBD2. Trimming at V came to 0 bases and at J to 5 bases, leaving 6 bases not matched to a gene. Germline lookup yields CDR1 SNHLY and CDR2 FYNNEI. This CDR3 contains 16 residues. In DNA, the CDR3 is TGTGCCAGCAGTGAAGCAGCGGGAGGATGGGGAGATACGCAGTATTTT. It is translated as CASSEAAGGWGDTQYF.

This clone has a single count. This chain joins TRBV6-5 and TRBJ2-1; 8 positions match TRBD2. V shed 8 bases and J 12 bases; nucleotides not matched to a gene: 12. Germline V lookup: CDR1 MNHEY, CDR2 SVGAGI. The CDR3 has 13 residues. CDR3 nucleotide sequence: TGTGCCAGCGGGAGGGCTAGCGGGCTTCTGCAGTTCTTC. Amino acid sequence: CASGRASGLLQFF.

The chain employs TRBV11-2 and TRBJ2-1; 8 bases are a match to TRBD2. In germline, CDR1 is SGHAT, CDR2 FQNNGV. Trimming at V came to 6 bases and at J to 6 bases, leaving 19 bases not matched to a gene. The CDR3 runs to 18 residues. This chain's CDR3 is CASSRGIVREARFNEQFF. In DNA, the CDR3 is TGTGCCAGCAGTCGCGGGATTGTGCGGGAGGCGAGGTTCAATGAGCAGTTCTTC.

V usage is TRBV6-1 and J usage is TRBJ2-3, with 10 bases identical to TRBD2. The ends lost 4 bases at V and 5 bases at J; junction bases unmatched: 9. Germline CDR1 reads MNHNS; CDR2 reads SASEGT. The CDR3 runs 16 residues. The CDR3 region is CASSALSSGSRDTQYF. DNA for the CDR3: TGTGCCAGCAGTGCCTTATCTAGCGGGAGTCGAGATACGCAGTATTTT.

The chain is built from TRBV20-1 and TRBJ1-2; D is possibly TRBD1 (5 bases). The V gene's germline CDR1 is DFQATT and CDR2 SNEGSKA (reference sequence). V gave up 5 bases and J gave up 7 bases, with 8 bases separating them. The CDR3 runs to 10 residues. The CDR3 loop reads CSAQRGGYTF. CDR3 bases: TGCAGTGCTCAAAGGGGTGGCTACACCTTC.

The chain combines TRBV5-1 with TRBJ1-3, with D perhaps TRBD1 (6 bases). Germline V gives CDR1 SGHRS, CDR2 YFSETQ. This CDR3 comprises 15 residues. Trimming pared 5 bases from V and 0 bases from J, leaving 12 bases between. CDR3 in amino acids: CASSPGHNSGNTIYF. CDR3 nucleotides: TGCGCCAGCAGTCCGGGACACAACTCTGGAAACACCATATATTTT.

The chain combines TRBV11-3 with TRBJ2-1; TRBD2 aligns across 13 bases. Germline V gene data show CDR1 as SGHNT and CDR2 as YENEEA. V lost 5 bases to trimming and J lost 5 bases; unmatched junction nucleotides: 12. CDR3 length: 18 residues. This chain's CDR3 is CASSVRGTGTSGNNEQFF. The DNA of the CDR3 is TGTGCCAGCAGCGTAAGGGGGACCGGGACTAGCGGGAACAATGAGCAGTTCTTC.

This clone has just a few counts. For the CDR3, the DNA is TGTGCCAGCAGCCAAAATCCAGGGCCCTACGAGCAGTACTTC. Its protein is CASSQNPGPYEQYF. V is TRBV28 and J is TRBJ2-7, with D possibly TRBD1 on 5 matching bases. Trimming pared 6 bases from V and 2 bases from J, leaving 14 bases between. The CDR3 is 14 amino acids. The germline V gene encodes CDR1 MDHEN and CDR2 SYDVKM.

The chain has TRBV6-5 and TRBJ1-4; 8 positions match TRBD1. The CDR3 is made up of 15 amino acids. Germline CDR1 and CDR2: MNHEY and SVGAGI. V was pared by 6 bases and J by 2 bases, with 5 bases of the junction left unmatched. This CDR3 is CASRETGGTNEKLFF. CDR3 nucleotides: TGTGCCAGCAGGGAAACAGGGGGTACTAATGAAAAACTGTTTTTT.

CDR3 loop: CASSGRDREVTEAFF. CDR3 sequence (DNA): TGTGCCAGCAGCGGACGGGACAGGGAGGTCACTGAAGCTTTCTTT. J is TRBJ1-1 and V is TRBV7-9, with 9 bases lining up with TRBD1. The germline V gene has CDR1 SEHNR and CDR2 FQNEAQ (reference sequence). Trimming took 5 bases from V and 4 from J; bases not matched to a gene: 8. The CDR3 has 15 residues.

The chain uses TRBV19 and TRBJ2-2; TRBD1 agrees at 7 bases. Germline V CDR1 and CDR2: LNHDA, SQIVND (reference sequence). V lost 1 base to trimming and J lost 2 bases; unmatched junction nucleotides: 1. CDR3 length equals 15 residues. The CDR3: CASSIGDRNTGELFF. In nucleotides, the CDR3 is TGTGCCAGTAGTATAGGGGACAGAAACACCGGGGAGCTGTTTTTT. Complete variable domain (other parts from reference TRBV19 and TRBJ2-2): DGGITQSPKYLFRKEGQNVTLSCEQNLNHDAMYWYRQDPGQGLRLIYYSQIVNDFQKGDIAEGYSVSREKKESFPLTVTSAQKNPTAFYLCASSIGDRNTGELFFGEGSRLTVL.

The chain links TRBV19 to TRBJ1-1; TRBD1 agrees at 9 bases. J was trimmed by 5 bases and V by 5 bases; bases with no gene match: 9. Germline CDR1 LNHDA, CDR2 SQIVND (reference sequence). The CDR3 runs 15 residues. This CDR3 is CASSPGQGMRTEAFF. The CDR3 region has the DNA TGTGCCAGTAGTCCGGGACAGGGAATGAGGACTGAAGCTTTCTTT.

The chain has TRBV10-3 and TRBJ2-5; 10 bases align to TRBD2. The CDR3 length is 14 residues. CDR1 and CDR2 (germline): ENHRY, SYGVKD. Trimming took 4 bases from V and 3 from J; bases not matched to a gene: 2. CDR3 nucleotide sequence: TGTGCCATCAGTGGGACTAGCGGTAAAGAGACCCAGTACTTC. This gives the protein CAISGTSGKETQYF.

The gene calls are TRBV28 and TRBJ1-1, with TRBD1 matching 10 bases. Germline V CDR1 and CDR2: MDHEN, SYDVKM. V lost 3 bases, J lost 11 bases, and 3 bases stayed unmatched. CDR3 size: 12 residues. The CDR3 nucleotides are TGTGCCAGCAGTTTGGGGACAGGGGTGGCTTTCTTT. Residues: CASSLGTGVAFF. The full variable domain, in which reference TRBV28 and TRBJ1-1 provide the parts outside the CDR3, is DVKVTQSSRYLVKRTGEKVFLECVQDMDHENMFWYRQDPGLGLRLIYFSYDVKMKEKGDIPEGYSVSREKKERFSLILESASTNQTSMYLCASSLGTGVAFFGQGTRLTVV.

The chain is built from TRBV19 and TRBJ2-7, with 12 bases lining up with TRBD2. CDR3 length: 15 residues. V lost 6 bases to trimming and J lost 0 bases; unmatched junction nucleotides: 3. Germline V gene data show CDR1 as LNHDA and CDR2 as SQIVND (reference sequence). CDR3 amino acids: CASRETSGSSYEQYF. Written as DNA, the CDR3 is TGTGCCAGTAGGGAGACTAGCGGGAGCTCCTACGAGCAGTACTTC.

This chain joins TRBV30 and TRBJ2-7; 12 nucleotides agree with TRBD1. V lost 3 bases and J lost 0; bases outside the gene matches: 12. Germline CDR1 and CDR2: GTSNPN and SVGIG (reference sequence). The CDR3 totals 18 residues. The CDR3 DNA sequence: TGTGCCTGGAGCATCCGGGACAGGGGGCTTCCCCTCTCCTACGAGCAGTACTTC. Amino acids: CAWSIRDRGLPLSYEQYF.

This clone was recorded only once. CDR3 sequence (DNA): TGTGCCAGCAGTTTGTGGACTAGCGGGAACAATGAGCAGTTCTTC. Translated, it gives CASSLWTSGNNEQFF. The chain carries TRBV28 and TRBJ2-1; 12 bases fit TRBD2. The J segment lost 5 bases and the V segment lost 3 bases, leaving 2 bases of the junction unmatched. CDR3 length equals 15 residues. The germline V gene encodes CDR1 MDHEN and CDR2 SYDVKM.

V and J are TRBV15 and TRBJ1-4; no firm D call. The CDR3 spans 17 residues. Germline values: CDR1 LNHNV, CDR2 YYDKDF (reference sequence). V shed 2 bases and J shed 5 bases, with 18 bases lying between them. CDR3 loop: CATSRNAAGAFNEKLFF. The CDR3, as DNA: TGTGCCACCAGCAGAAACGCCGCGGGCGCTTTCAATGAAAAACTGTTTTTT. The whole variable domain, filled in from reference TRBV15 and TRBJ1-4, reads DAMVIQNPRYQVTQFGKPVTLSCSQTLNHNVMYWYQQKSSQAPKLLFHYYDKDFNNEADTPDNFQSRRPNTSFCFLDIRSPGLGDTAMYLCATSRNAAGAFNEKLFFGSGTQLSVL.

The CDR3: CASSFRDRGNYGYTF. The CDR3 region has the DNA TGTGCCAGCAGTTTTCGGGACAGGGGTAACTATGGCTACACCTTC. The chain couples TRBV28 to TRBJ1-2; 10 bases map to TRBD1. J lost 1 base, V lost 3 bases, and 2 bases had no gene match. Germline assignment: CDR1 MDHEN and CDR2 SYDVKM. The CDR3 contains 15 residues.

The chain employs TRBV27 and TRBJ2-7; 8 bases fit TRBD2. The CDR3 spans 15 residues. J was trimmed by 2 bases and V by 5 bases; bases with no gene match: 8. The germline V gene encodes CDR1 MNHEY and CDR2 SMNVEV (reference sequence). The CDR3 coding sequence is TGTGCCAGCAGTGCTTCGGGAGGGGGGACCTACGAGCAGTACTTC. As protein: CASSASGGGTYEQYF.